The 17 T cell receptor beta chains presented below share a single source sample, sequenced in a study of blood T cell repertoires in COVID-19. The assay was immunoSEQ multiplex PCR, and TCRdb's table has in-frame clones only and misses some. In the table there are hundreds of thousands of clones, about 88% of which are singletons. Sequencing was performed on PBMCs or T cells enriched from blood (not recorded which). The receptors here all came from a woman in her forties or fifties who had recovered from COVID-19.

V gene TRBV5-6 combines with J gene TRBJ2-1; 9 nucleotides line up with TRBD2. CDR1 SGHDT and CDR2 YYEEEE come from the germline V gene. This CDR3 comprises 17 residues. V was clipped by 4 bases and J by 6 bases; unmatched bases: 14. The DNA of the CDR3 is TGTGCCAGCAGCGCACCCGGACTAGCGCTCCAGAGCAATGAGCAGTTCTTC. Protein product: CASSAPGLALQSNEQFF.

V usage is TRBV7-2 and J usage is TRBJ2-1, with 12 bases aligning to TRBD1. The CDR3 loop spans 13 amino acids. V dropped 1 base and J dropped 15; count of bases not matched to a gene: 4. Per germline, CDR1 SGHTA and CDR2 FQGNSA. CDR3 sequence (DNA): TGTGCCAGCAGCTTAGACGGGACAGGGGGCCGGTTCTTC. Translating gives CASSLDGTGGRFF.

In regard to this clone: Compared with germline, one end of the junction differs, possibly owing to a read error. V and J are TRBV28 and TRBJ2-2, with 9 bases fitting TRBD1. This CDR3 has 16 amino acids. Germline V gene sequence: CDR1 MDHEN, CDR2 SYDVKM. The CDR3 DNA sequence: TGTGTCAGCAGTTTAGGGGACAGGGCGAACACCGGGGAGCTGTTTTTT. Translated, it gives CVSSLGDRANTGELFF.

This chain joins TRBV28 and TRBJ2-1, with 7 bases fitting TRBD2. The CDR3 runs to 15 residues. V dropped 6 bases and J dropped 2; count of bases not matched to a gene: 7. Germline CDR1 reads MDHEN; CDR2 reads SYDVKM. As DNA, the CDR3 is TGTGCCAGCAGAATTAGCGGGCGCACCTACAATGAGCAGTTCTTC. This gives the protein CASRISGRTYNEQFF.

The rearrangement joins TRBV5-1 to TRBJ2-3; TRBD2 matches at 8 bases. V trimming: 0 bases; J trimming: 4 bases; junction bases outside the gene matches: 13. The CDR3 runs 18 residues. Germline V gene lookup returns CDR1 SGHRS and CDR2 YFSETQ. CDR3: CASSLGLRGSGSSDTQYF. CDR3 bases: TGCGCCAGCAGCTTGGGCCTTAGGGGGAGCGGGAGTTCAGATACGCAGTATTTT.

This chain links TRBV7-6 with TRBJ2-1, with TRBD2 matching over 10 bases. Germline assignment: CDR1 SGHVS and CDR2 FNYEAQ. This CDR3 comprises 16 residues. V lost 3 bases, J lost 7 bases, and 9 bases stayed unmatched. The CDR3: CASSFGTSVGNNEQFF. The CDR3 DNA sequence: TGTGCCAGCAGCTTCGGGACTAGCGTGGGTAATAATGAGCAGTTCTTC.

The chain recombines TRBV4-1 with TRBJ2-7; D is perhaps TRBD2 (5 bases). Deletions cut 4 bases from V and 5 bases from J, with 24 bases between. The germline V gene has CDR1 MGHRA and CDR2 YSYEKL. The CDR3 length is 17 residues. CDR3 sequence reads: CASSLGGVGLGRDEQYF. In nucleotides, the CDR3 is TGCGCCAGCAGCCTTGGCGGTGTGGGTTTAGGGAGAGACGAGCAGTACTTC.

The chain couples TRBV14 to TRBJ1-1; 7 bases match TRBD1. CDR3 length: 15 residues. V was pared by 1 base and J by 1 base, with 3 bases of the junction left unmatched. The germline gives CDR1 SGHDN, CDR2 FVKESK. The CDR3 sequence: CASSQARGQNTEAFF. The DNA of the CDR3 is TGTGCCAGCAGCCAAGCGAGGGGGCAGAACACTGAAGCTTTCTTT.

The chain joins TRBV27 to TRBJ1-3; TRBD1 aligns across 8 bases. This CDR3 is built from 15 residues. Germline trimming cut 5 bases from V and 2 bases from J; bases unmatched to any gene: 5. Germline V gene sequence: CDR1 MNHEY, CDR2 SMNVEV (reference sequence). The CDR3 spells CASSARGPTGNTIYF. CDR3 DNA sequence: TGTGCCAGCAGTGCCAGGGGGCCTACTGGAAACACCATATATTTT.

The rearrangement links TRBV11-2 to TRBJ1-4; possibly TRBD1 for D (6 bases). CDR3 length: 15 amino acids. Trimming left V 1 base short and J 6 bases short, with 12 bases between. Germline V CDR1 and CDR2: SGHAT, FQNNGV. The CDR3 reads CASSLAGGGYEKLFF. The CDR3 nucleotides read TGTGCCAGCAGCTTAGCGGGGGGCGGCTATGAAAAACTGTTTTTT.

Only one count was recorded for this clone. The V gene is TRBV19, the J gene TRBJ2-3; 9 nucleotides match TRBD2. This CDR3 contains 15 residues. Germline V gene data show CDR1 as LNHDA and CDR2 as SQIVND (reference sequence). The ends lost 3 bases at V and 5 bases at J; junction bases unmatched: 6. This CDR3 is CASSIAGGPGDTQYF. CDR3 nucleotide sequence: TGTGCCAGTAGTATCGCGGGAGGGCCGGGAGATACGCAGTATTTT.

V is TRBV28 and J is TRBJ1-1; D might be TRBD1 (5 bases). Trimming pared 5 bases from V and 4 bases from J, leaving 17 bases between. Germline loops: CDR1 MDHEN, CDR2 SYDVKM. The CDR3 length is 15 residues. CDR3 in DNA: TGTGCCAGCAGTCCACCAACAGGCAGCCTCACTGAAGCTTTCTTT. This encodes CASSPPTGSLTEAFF.

This chain joins TRBV7-2 and TRBJ2-5, with TRBD2 matching 9 bases. The CDR3 sequence is 15 residues long. Looked up from germline, CDR1 is SGHTA and CDR2 is FQGNSA. Germline trimming cut 1 base from V and 2 bases from J; bases unmatched to any gene: 2. CDR3 residues: CASSLGGRGQETQYF. The CDR3 nucleotides read TGTGCCAGCAGCTTAGGCGGGAGGGGGCAAGAGACCCAGTACTTC.

The chain recombines TRBV29-1 with TRBJ1-1, with D hard to call. Germline assignment: CDR1 SQVTM and CDR2 ANQGSEA. This CDR3 has 12 amino acids. The CDR3 sequence: CSGRGGYTEAFF. The CDR3 nucleotides read TGCAGTGGGAGAGGCGGGTACACTGAAGCTTTCTTT.

The chain has TRBV24-1 and TRBJ2-7; D remains unclear. CDR1 is KGHDR, CDR2 SFDVKD, per germline. The CDR3 totals 11 residues. Trimming pared 4 bases from V and 3 bases from J, leaving 3 bases between. The CDR3 loop is CATSDGYEQYF. CDR3 sequence (DNA): TGTGCCACCAGTGACGGCTACGAGCAGTACTTC.

The chain carries TRBV21-1 and TRBJ2-7; TRBD2, the table's D call, lacks a check against the DNA. TRBV21-1 is a pseudogene segment. The CDR3 is made up of 15 amino acids. In DNA, the CDR3 is TGTGCCAGCAGCCAGGGAGTAGCGGGATCAGGGGAGCAGTACTTC. It yields the protein CASSQGVAGSGEQYF.

The V gene is TRBV19, the J gene TRBJ1-1, with a possible D match to TRBD1 (6 bases). V was trimmed by 3 bases and J by 10 bases, leaving 12 bases between them. CDR3 length equals 12 residues. The germline V gene encodes CDR1 LNHDA and CDR2 SQIVND (reference sequence). CDR3 in DNA: TGTGCCAGTAGTATCGGCGCCAGGGGAGCTTTCTTT. Translated: CASSIGARGAFF.